The rows below give T cell receptor beta chains drawn from one sample of a study of blood T cell repertoires in COVID-19. Profiled with immunoSEQ multiplex PCR; TCRdb holds only in-frame clones, not every one. This table has roughly 310,000 clones, 90% appearing once. The sequencing input was PBMCs or T cells enriched from blood (not recorded which). The receptors stem from a man in his 60s who had recovered from COVID-19. The CDR3 runs from the conserved cysteine through the conserved F or W. Each record gives: clone size, V gene, J gene, D gene, CDR3 protein, CDR3 DNA. D genes are given only for firm matches. Clone size is shown for a subset of rows, as once, few, many or a class of expanded clone.

clone size: many
V gene: TRBV5-4
J gene: TRBJ2-5
D gene: TRBD2
CDR3 protein: CASSSPSGGQETQYF
CDR3 DNA: TGTGCCAGCAGCTCCCCTAGCGGGGGACAAGAGACCCAGTACTTC

clone size: .
V gene: TRBV3-1/TRBV3-2
J gene: TRBJ2-2
D gene: .
CDR3 protein: CASSQVLSGELFF
CDR3 DNA: TGTGCCAGCAGCCAAGTCCTCTCCGGGGAGCTGTTTTTT

clone size: .
V gene: TRBV6-2/TRBV6-3
J gene: TRBJ1-6
D gene: .
CDR3 protein: CASSLGGVNSPLHF
CDR3 DNA: TGTGCCAGCAGTTTAGGGGGTGTTAATTCACCCCTCCACTTT

clone size: .
V gene: TRBV24-1
J gene: TRBJ2-1
D gene: TRBD2
CDR3 protein: CATSDLGVGGSPNEQFF
CDR3 DNA: TGTGCCACCAGTGATTTGGGAGTGGGGGGGAGCCCCAATGAGCAGTTCTTC

clone size: .
V gene: TRBV9
J gene: TRBJ1-1
D gene: .
CDR3 protein: CASSVASGAEAFF
CDR3 DNA: TGTGCCAGCAGCGTAGCTAGTGGTGCTGAAGCTTTCTTT

clone size: .
V gene: TRBV18
J gene: TRBJ2-1
D gene: .
CDR3 protein: CASSPTGSEQFF
CDR3 DNA: TGTGCCAGCTCACCAACAGGGAGCGAGCAGTTCTTC

clone size: .
V gene: TRBV13
J gene: TRBJ1-2
D gene: TRBD1
CDR3 protein: CASSLRTGGYGYTF
CDR3 DNA: TGTGCCAGCAGCTTAAGGACAGGGGGTTATGGCTACACCTTC

clone size: once
V gene: TRBV12-3/TRBV12-4
J gene: TRBJ2-1
D gene: .
CDR3 protein: CASSFGGHNEQFF
CDR3 DNA: TGTGCCAGCAGTTTTGGGGGCCACAATGAGCAGTTCTTC

clone size: .
V gene: TRBV6-5
J gene: TRBJ1-2
D gene: .
CDR3 protein: CASSSFVYGYTF
CDR3 DNA: TGTGCCAGCAGTTCATTTGTGTATGGCTACACCTTC

clone size: .
V gene: TRBV27
J gene: TRBJ2-1
D gene: .
CDR3 protein: CASSLKTRNEQFF
CDR3 DNA: TGTGCCAGCAGTTTAAAAACGCGCAATGAGCAGTTCTTC

clone size: .
V gene: TRBV11-3
J gene: TRBJ2-6
D gene: .
CDR3 protein: CASSLASVLTF
CDR3 DNA: TGTGCCAGCAGCCTAGCGAGCGTCCTGACTTTC

clone size: .
V gene: TRBV4-3
J gene: TRBJ2-1
D gene: TRBD2
CDR3 protein: CASSPQLAGAKRSEQFF
CDR3 DNA: TGCGCCAGCAGCCCTCAACTAGCGGGGGCTAAACGGAGTGAGCAGTTCTTC

clone size: .
V gene: TRBV3-1/TRBV3-2
J gene: TRBJ1-5
D gene: .
CDR3 protein: CASSSGTQPQHF
CDR3 DNA: TGTGCCAGCAGCTCCGGTACGCAGCCCCAGCATTTT

clone size: .
V gene: TRBV11-2
J gene: TRBJ2-2
D gene: TRBD1
CDR3 protein: CASSPKQGWSGELFF
CDR3 DNA: TGTGCCAGCAGTCCAAAACAGGGGTGGTCCGGGGAGCTGTTTTTT

clone size: .
V gene: TRBV9
J gene: TRBJ1-2
D gene: .
CDR3 protein: CASSVGGRGYTF
CDR3 DNA: TGTGCCAGCAGCGTAGGGGGGAGGGGCTACACCTTC

clone size: .
V gene: TRBV12-5
J gene: TRBJ2-1
D gene: TRBD2
CDR3 protein: CASGLVAGGGNEQFF
CDR3 DNA: TGTGCTAGTGGTTTGGTGGCGGGAGGGGGCAATGAGCAGTTCTTC

clone size: few
V gene: TRBV7-6
J gene: TRBJ1-2
D gene: .
CDR3 protein: CASSLRGGGSYTF
CDR3 DNA: TGTGCCAGCAGCTTACGGGGGGGTGGGAGCTACACCTTC

clone size: .
V gene: TRBV18
J gene: TRBJ1-5
D gene: TRBD1
CDR3 protein: CASSLQQGAVQPQHF
CDR3 DNA: TGTGCCAGCTCACTCCAACAGGGGGCGGTTCAGCCCCAGCATTTT

clone size: .
V gene: TRBV18
J gene: TRBJ2-1
D gene: TRBD2
CDR3 protein: CASSPRTSGGVEQFF
CDR3 DNA: TGTGCCAGCTCACCACGGACTAGCGGGGGGGTTGAGCAGTTCTTC

clone size: .
V gene: TRBV18
J gene: TRBJ2-5
D gene: .
CDR3 protein: CASSPPYLGLGETQYF
CDR3 DNA: TGTGCCAGCTCACCACCTTACCTTGGGCTCGGCGAGACCCAGTACTTC

clone size: .
V gene: TRBV25-1
J gene: TRBJ2-2
D gene: TRBD2
CDR3 protein: CASGLAGTTGELFF
CDR3 DNA: TGTGCCAGCGGACTAGCGGGGACAACCGGGGAGCTGTTTTTT

clone size: .
V gene: TRBV12-2
J gene: TRBJ1-5
D gene: .
CDR3 protein: CASRSGGRTGNQPQHF
CDR3 DNA: TGTGCAAGTCGCTCCGGGGGTCGGACGGGAAATCAGCCCCAGCATTTT

clone size: .
V gene: TRBV3-1/TRBV3-2
J gene: TRBJ1-2
D gene: .
CDR3 protein: CASSQDAVARGYTF
CDR3 DNA: TGTGCCAGCAGCCAAGATGCGGTAGCTCGTGGCTACACCTTC

clone size: .
V gene: TRBV12-3/TRBV12-4
J gene: TRBJ2-2
D gene: .
CDR3 protein: CASSWYGGELFF
CDR3 DNA: TGTGCCAGCAGTTGGTACGGGGGGGAGCTGTTTTTT